This T cell receptor beta chain was identified during a study of graft-versus-host responses after intestinal transplantation. Overall study findings and caveats: After transplant, early declines in HvG clones were associated with peak levels of circulating GvH clones.

Worth noting for this clone: Its antigen is not identified.

This CDR3 has 16 residues. The V gene lost 7 bases and the J gene lost 8 bases, with 21 bases spanning the gap. Germline V CDR1 and CDR2: SEHNR, FQNEAQ (reference sequence). TCRdb keeps only in-frame clones here, not all; method: immunoSEQ multiplex PCR. The table has about 50,000 clones, approximately 91% seen once. This chain connects TRBV7-9 to TRBJ1-6; D is possibly TRBD1 (6 bases). This clonotype was obtained from a human donor who was the organ donor for an intestinal transplant. Source: unstimulated CD4+ T cells sorted from spleen or lymph node cells, taken before transplant. CDR3 sequence: CASTSRRDPGDSPLHF. As DNA, the CDR3 is TGTGCCAGCACCTCCCGGCGGGACCCAGGGGATTCACCCCTCCACTTT. The variable domain in full, completed from reference TRBV7-9 and TRBJ1-6, reads DTGVSQNPRHKITKRGQNVTFRCDPISEHNRLYWYRQTLGQGPEFLTYFQNEAQLEKSRLLSDRFSAERPKGSFSTLEIQRTEQGDSAMYLCASTSRRDPGDSPLHFGNGTRLTVT.